These 13 T cell receptor beta chains originate from one sample sequenced in a study of CD8 T cells in ankylosing spondylitis. Notes on the study in general: Roughly eight highly homologous variants made up a TCR beta motif that seemed to typify ankylosing spondylitis blood.

Using its own MiXCR run on the 5' RACE reads, TCRdb lists one record per CDR3 protein. The repertoire holds 350,000 or so distinct CDR3 sequences, with less than 10% as singletons. Their antigen targets remain unknown. The sequencing sample was made of blood, either unsorted or a sorted T cell fraction (not recorded which). The receptors here all came from a male donor with ankylosing spondylitis.

The chain recombines TRBV9 with TRBJ1-1; D unresolved. V gave up 3 bases and J gave up 4 bases, with 16 bases separating them. This CDR3 has 15 amino acids. Germline V lookup: CDR1 SGDLS, CDR2 YYNGEE. In DNA, the CDR3 is TGTGCCAGCAGCGAGGTGGGAGGTATCGGCACTGAAGCTTTCTTT. It specifies CASSEVGGIGTEAFF.

The chain is built from TRBV20-1 and TRBJ2-3; D gene unclear. V shed 1 base and J shed 6 bases, with 8 bases lying between them. The CDR3 totals 12 residues. The V gene's germline CDR1 is DFQATT and CDR2 SNEGSKA (reference sequence). The CDR3 DNA reads as TGCAGTGCTAGAGTTACCGGGGATACGCAGTATTTT. Encoded protein: CSARVTGDTQYF.

This clonotype showed up just a few times. V gene TRBV9 combines with J gene TRBJ2-5; D gene uncertain. V was cut by 2 bases and J by 1 base, with 12 bases left in between. This CDR3 spans 15 amino acids. The V gene's germline CDR1 is SGDLS and CDR2 YYNGEE. CDR3: CASSVSLGLQETQYF. CDR3 coding DNA: TGTGCCAGCAGCGTCTCCTTAGGGCTCCAAGAGACCCAGTACTTC.

The sample holds a few counts of this clonotype. The chain is built from TRBV20-1 and TRBJ2-1; TRBD2 agrees at 13 bases. The V and J ends lost 6 bases and 1 base, in that order; junction bases with no gene match: 6. Looked up from germline, CDR1 is DFQATT and CDR2 is SNEGSKA (reference sequence). The CDR3 is 16 amino acids. As DNA, the CDR3 is TGCAGTGCATCGGGACTAGCGGGACGGTCCTACAATGAGCAGTTCTTC. Its translation: CSASGLAGRSYNEQFF.

The J gene is TRBJ2-2, the V gene TRBV7-8; D not certain. This CDR3 has 14 residues. Germline V gene data show CDR1 as SGHVS and CDR2 as FQNEAQ. V dropped 4 bases and J dropped 6 bases, with 12 bases sitting between them. Written as DNA, the CDR3 is TGTGCCAGCAGCTCGCCAGTGGCGGCCGGGGAGCTGTTTTTT. This sequence encodes CASSSPVAAGELFF.

In this sample, this clonotype turned up a few times. The J gene is TRBJ2-1, the V gene TRBV5-1; 8 nucleotides align to TRBD2. Germline trimming cut 2 bases from V and 9 bases from J; bases unmatched to any gene: 7. Per the germline V gene, CDR1 is SGHRS and CDR2 is YFSETQ. The CDR3 contains 14 residues. CDR3 region: CASSFSSGIFEQFF. DNA for the CDR3: TGCGCCAGCAGCTTTAGTAGCGGGATATTTGAGCAGTTCTTC.

This clonotype was observed a handful of times. This chain joins TRBV9 and TRBJ2-7; TRBD2 aligns across 7 bases. The CDR3 totals 14 residues. CDR1 and CDR2 (germline): SGDLS, YYNGEE. The V segment lost 1 base and the J segment 1 base; nucleotides outside the gene matches: 2. The CDR3 DNA follows: TGTGCCAGCAGCGTACCAGCGGGGTCCTACGAGCAGTACTTC. Encoded protein: CASSVPAGSYEQYF. Filled out from reference TRBV9 and TRBJ2-7, the complete variable domain reads DSGVTQTPKHLITATGQRVTLRCSPRSGDLSVYWYQQSLDQGLQFLIQYYNGEERAKGNILERFSAQQFPDLHSELNLSSLELGDSALYFCASSVPAGSYEQYFGPGTRLTVT.

The CDR3, as DNA: TGCGCCGGGACAGGGGAGCGTCGGGATACGCAGTATTTT. This translates into CAGTGERRDTQYF. The chain links TRBV23-1 to TRBJ2-3; TRBD1 aligns across 10 bases. TRBV23-1 is given ORF status, its function remaining uncertain. Trimming at V came to 11 bases and at J to 6 bases, leaving 8 bases not matched to a gene. CDR3 length: 13 residues.

This clonotype was seen many times. The V call is TRBV12-3 or TRBV12-4, the J call TRBJ1-4; D uncertain. Trimming pared 5 bases from V and 8 bases from J, leaving 15 bases between. CDR3 length: 14 residues. The CDR3 sequence is CASSPGLTREKLFF. The CDR3 region has the DNA TGTGCCAGCAGTCCAGGACTGACGAGGGAAAAACTGTTTTTT.

The sample holds a few counts of this clonotype. J is TRBJ2-4 and V is TRBV7-2; D possibly uses TRBD1 or TRBD2 (5 bases each). This CDR3 contains 14 residues. Trimming removed 5 bases from V and 5 bases from J, with 13 bases in between. Germline V gene lookup returns CDR1 SGHTA and CDR2 FQGNSA. The CDR3 spells CASSKSGTQNIQYF. In DNA, the CDR3 is TGTGCCAGCAGCAAGTCCGGGACCCAAAACATTCAGTACTTC.

The V and J genes are TRBV6-1 and TRBJ1-5, with 8 positions matching TRBD1. Germline CDR1 MNHNS, CDR2 SASEGT. The ends lost 5 bases at V and 7 bases at J; junction bases unmatched: 10. This CDR3 region has 15 residues. This CDR3 is CASSLDRARGQPQHF. The CDR3 region has the DNA TGTGCCAGCAGTCTGGACAGGGCCCGCGGGCAGCCCCAGCATTTT.

The chain links TRBV20-1 to TRBJ2-5; D gene ambiguous. The CDR3 runs 13 residues. Germline assignment: CDR1 DFQATT and CDR2 SNEGSKA (reference sequence). V was shortened by 5 bases and J by 3 bases, with 13 bases between the two germline ends. CDR3 DNA: TGCAGTGCTCCTCCCTGGCAGGAAGAGACCCAGTACTTC. Amino acids: CSAPPWQEETQYF.

This clonotype occurred once. The CDR3 ends on some other residue instead of the conserved phenylalanine or tryptophan, so this is likely a read error. The CDR3 sequence: CATSERGGLWTQYI. CDR3 coding DNA: TGTGCCACCAGTGAACGAGGGGGCCTCTGGACCCAGTACATC. The V call is TRBV24-1, the J call TRBJ2-5; 7 bases fit TRBD1. Looked up from germline, CDR1 is KGHDR and CDR2 is SFDVKD. This CDR3 contains 14 residues. V shed 4 bases, J shed 7 bases, and the junction held 8 bases outside the gene matches.